This TCR beta chain was identified during a study of CD8 T cells in Susac syndrome. Background on the study: At blood draw, Susac syndrome patients were therapy-naive, on corticosteroids, or on intravenous immunoglobulin alone.

The germline V gene has CDR1 KGHDR and CDR2 SFDVKD. This CDR3 region has 16 residues. V was clipped by 0 bases and J by 7 bases; unmatched bases: 7. The RNA, roughly 0.45 to 1 ug, was put through reverse transcription using random hexamers. TCRdb processed the immunoSEQ multiplex PCR reads anew with MiXCR; each CDR3 protein has one entry. Among over 150,000 distinct CDR3 sequences listed, 85% to 95% were seen once. This TCR derives from a human donor with Susac syndrome. The rearrangement uses TRBV24-1 and TRBJ2-3; 9 positions match TRBD2. Input material: CD4+ T cells from PBMCs. This CDR3 reads CATSDLQVAGVNTQYF. Written as DNA, the CDR3 is TGTGCCACCAGTGATTTGCAAGTAGCGGGAGTGAATACGCAGTATTTT.